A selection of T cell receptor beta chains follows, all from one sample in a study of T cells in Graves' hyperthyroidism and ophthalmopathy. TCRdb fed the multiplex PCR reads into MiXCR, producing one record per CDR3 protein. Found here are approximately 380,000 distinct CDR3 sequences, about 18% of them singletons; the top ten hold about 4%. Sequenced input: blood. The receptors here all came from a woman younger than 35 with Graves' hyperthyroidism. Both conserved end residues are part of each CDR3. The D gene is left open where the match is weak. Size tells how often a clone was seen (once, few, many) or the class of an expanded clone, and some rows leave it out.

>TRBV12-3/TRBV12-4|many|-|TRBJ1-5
CASSYQGYQPQHF
TGTGCCAGCAGCTACCAGGGCTATCAGCCCCAGCATTTT
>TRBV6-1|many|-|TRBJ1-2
CASSEYGFGTTYGYTF
TGTGCCAGCAGTGAATATGGGTTCGGGACGACCTATGGCTACACCTTC
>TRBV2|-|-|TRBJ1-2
CASYEGNGYTF
TGTGCCAGCTATGAGGGGAATGGCTACACCTTC
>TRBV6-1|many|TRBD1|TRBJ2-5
CASSPGTEKETQYF
TGTGCCAGCAGTCCCGGGACAGAAAAAGAGACCCAGTACTTC
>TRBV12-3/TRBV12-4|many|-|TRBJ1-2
CASSIRITGCYTF
TGTGCCAGCAGCATTAGGATAACAGGGTGCTACACCTTC
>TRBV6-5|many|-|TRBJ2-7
CASSYGEEGYEQYF
TGTGCCAGCAGTTACGGGGAAGAAGGCTACGAGCAGTACTTC
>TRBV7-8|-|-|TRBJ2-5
CASSVPGPSGLRETQYF
TGTGCCAGCAGCGTACCGGGACCCTCAGGGCTTCGAGAGACCCAGTACTTC
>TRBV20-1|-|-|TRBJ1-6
CSARDPRGSSPLHF
TGCAGTGCTAGAGATCCCAGGGGTTCTTCACCCCTCCACTTT
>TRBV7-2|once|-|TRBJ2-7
CASSPTSGTMYEQYF
TGTGCCAGCAGCCCAACGTCAGGGACGATGTACGAGCAGTACTTC
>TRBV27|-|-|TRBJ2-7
CASSSGLRAYEQYF
TGTGCCAGCAGTTCCGGGTTGAGGGCCTACGAGCAGTACTTC
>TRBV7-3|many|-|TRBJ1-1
CASSFRRTTEAFF
TGTGCCAGCAGCTTCAGACGGACCACTGAAGCTTTCTTT
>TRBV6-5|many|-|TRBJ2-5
CASSYWLEGETQYF
TGTGCCAGCAGTTACTGGCTAGAGGGAGAGACCCAGTACTTC
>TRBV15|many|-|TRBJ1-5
CATSRDGRGNQPQHF
TGTGCCACCAGCAGAGATGGCAGAGGTAATCAGCCCCAGCATTTT
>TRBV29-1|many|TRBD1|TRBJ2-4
CSVETGVKGNIQYF
TGCAGCGTCGAGACAGGGGTAAAAGGAAACATTCAGTACTTC
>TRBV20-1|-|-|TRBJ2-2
CSARDLGELFF
TGCAGTGCTAGAGATCTGGGGGAGCTGTTTTTT
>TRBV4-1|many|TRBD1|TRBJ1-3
CASSRTGTGEENTIYF
TGCGCCAGCAGCCGTACCGGGACAGGGGAAGAAAACACCATATATTTT
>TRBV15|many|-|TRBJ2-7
CATSGQSGAYEQYF
TGTGCCACCAGCGGACAGAGCGGGGCCTACGAGCAGTACTTC
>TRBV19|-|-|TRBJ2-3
CASSYGGPDYSDTQYF
TGTGCCAGTAGTTATGGCGGTCCCGACTACTCAGATACGCAGTATTTT
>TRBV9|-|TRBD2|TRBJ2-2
CASRATSGGTGELFF
TGTGCCAGCAGGGCGACTAGCGGGGGGACCGGGGAGCTGTTTTTT
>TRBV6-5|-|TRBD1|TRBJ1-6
CASSWDGQGMSPLHF
TGTGCCAGCAGTTGGGATGGACAGGGAATGTCACCCCTCCACTTT
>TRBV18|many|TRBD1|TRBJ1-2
CASSRDRVRYGYTF
TGTGCCAGCTCAAGGGACAGGGTCCGCTATGGCTACACCTTC
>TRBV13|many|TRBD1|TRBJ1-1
CASSLDRGVTEAFF
TGTGCCAGCAGCTTAGACAGGGGAGTCACTGAAGCTTTCTTT
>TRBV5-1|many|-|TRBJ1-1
CASSLAVREDTEAFF
TGCGCCAGCAGCTTGGCGGTCAGGGAGGACACTGAAGCTTTCTTT
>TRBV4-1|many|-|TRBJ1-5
CASSQESRQNQPQHF
TGCGCCAGCAGCCAAGAGAGTAGGCAAAATCAGCCCCAGCATTTT
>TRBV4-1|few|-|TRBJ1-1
CASSQAGVRTEAFF
TGCGCCAGCAGCCAGGCGGGGGTTCGCACTGAAGCTTTCTTT
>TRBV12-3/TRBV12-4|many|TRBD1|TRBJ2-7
CASSFWDRVGEQYF
TGTGCCAGCAGCTTTTGGGACAGGGTCGGCGAGCAGTACTTC
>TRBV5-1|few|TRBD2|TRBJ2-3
CASSVTSGGPSTDTQYF
TGCGCCAGCAGCGTGACTAGCGGGGGCCCTAGCACAGATACGCAGTATTTT
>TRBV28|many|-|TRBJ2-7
CASSKGGREQYF
TGTGCCAGCTCCAAAGGAGGGCGCGAGCAGTACTTC
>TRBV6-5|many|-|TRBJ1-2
CASRRLGDNYGYTF
TGTGCCAGCAGAAGGCTCGGAGATAACTATGGCTACACCTTC
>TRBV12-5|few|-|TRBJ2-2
CASGLAPFGTPYDGELFF
TGTGCTAGTGGTTTGGCCCCTTTTGGGACACCGTATGACGGGGAGCTGTTTTTT
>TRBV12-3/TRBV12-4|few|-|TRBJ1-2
CASSFGGQGRYGYTF
TGTGCCAGCAGTTTTGGGGGCCAGGGGAGGTATGGCTACACCTTC
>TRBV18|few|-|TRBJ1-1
CASLDGGPFTEAFF
TGTGCCAGCCTTGATGGCGGACCCTTCACTGAAGCTTTCTTT
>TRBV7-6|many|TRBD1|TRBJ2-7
CASSPRYRGPYEQYF
TGTGCCAGCAGCCCACGATACAGGGGCCCCTACGAGCAGTACTTC
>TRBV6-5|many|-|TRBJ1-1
CASSYGGAGGTEAFF
TGTGCCAGCAGTTACGGCGGGGCGGGAGGCACTGAAGCTTTCTTT
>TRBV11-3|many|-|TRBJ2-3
CASSLSALDGTQYF
TGTGCCAGCAGCTTAAGTGCGCTAGACGGTACGCAGTATTTT
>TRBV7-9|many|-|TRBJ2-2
CASSLATGELFF
TGTGCCAGCAGCTTAGCCACCGGGGAGCTGTTTTTT
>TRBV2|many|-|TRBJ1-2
CATRYVAAGYTF
TGTGCCACTCGGTACGTTGCTGCTGGCTACACCTTC
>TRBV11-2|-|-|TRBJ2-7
CASSYPTRGTPYEQYF
TGTGCCAGCAGCTACCCCACAAGGGGAACCCCCTACGAGCAGTACTTC
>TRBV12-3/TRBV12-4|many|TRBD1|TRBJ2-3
CASRGGGNTDTQYF
TGTGCCAGCCGAGGGGGCGGAAACACAGATACGCAGTATTTT
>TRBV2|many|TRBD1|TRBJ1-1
CASPQLQGTMNTEAFF
TGTGCCAGCCCCCAGCTACAGGGGACCATGAACACTGAAGCTTTCTTT
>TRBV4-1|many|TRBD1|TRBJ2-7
CASSQQGVPPYEQYF
TGCGCCAGCAGCCAACAGGGGGTCCCGCCCTACGAGCAGTACTTC
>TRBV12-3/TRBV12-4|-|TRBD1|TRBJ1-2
CASSPSGQIYGYTF
TGTGCCAGCAGTCCCTCGGGACAGATATATGGCTACACCTTC
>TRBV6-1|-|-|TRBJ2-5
CATQPGMGLQETQYF
TGTGCCACTCAACCTGGGATGGGACTCCAAGAGACCCAGTACTTC
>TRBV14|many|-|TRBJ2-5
CASSLWGEETQYF
TGTGCCAGCAGCCTTTGGGGGGAAGAGACCCAGTACTTC
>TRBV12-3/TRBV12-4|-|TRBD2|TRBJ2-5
CASSFGLAGTRDQYF
TGTGCCAGCAGTTTCGGGCTAGCGGGGACCCGGGACCAGTACTTC
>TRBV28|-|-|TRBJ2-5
CASSLGGAGGETQYF
TGTGCCAGCAGTTTAGGGGGGGCCGGTGGAGAGACCCAGTACTTC
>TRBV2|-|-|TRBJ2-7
CASDRVDSYEQYF
TGTGCCAGCGATAGAGTCGATTCCTACGAGCAGTACTTC
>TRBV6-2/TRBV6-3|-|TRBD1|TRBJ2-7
CASRSGTGVSNEQYF
TGTGCCAGCAGATCCGGGACAGGGGTAAGCAACGAGCAGTACTTC
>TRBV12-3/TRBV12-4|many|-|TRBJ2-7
CASMQGLSYEQYF
TGTGCCAGCATGCAGGGACTCTCCTACGAGCAGTACTTC
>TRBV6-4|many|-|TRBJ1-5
CASSIGRDQPQHF
TGTGCCAGCTCGATAGGTAGGGATCAGCCCCAGCATTTT
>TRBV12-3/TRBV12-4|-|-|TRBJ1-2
CASTKGGVYGYTF
TGTGCCAGCACTAAAGGGGGTGTCTATGGCTACACCTTC
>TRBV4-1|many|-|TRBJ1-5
CASSQVVGNRERSNQPQHF
TGCGCCAGCAGCCAAGTTGTAGGAAACAGGGAGAGAAGCAATCAGCCCCAGCATTTT
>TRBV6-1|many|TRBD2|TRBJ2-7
CASSQRTSGSYEQYF
TGTGCCAGCAGTCAACGGACTAGCGGCTCCTACGAGCAGTACTTC
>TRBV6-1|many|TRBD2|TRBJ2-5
CASKRGMLQETQYF
TGTGCCAGCAAGCGGGGTATGCTTCAAGAGACCCAGTACTTC
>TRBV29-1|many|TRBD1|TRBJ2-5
CSVDTGEQETQYF
TGCAGCGTTGATACAGGGGAGCAAGAGACCCAGTACTTC
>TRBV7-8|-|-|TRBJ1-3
CASSFEGLANTIYF
TGTGCCAGCAGCTTTGAGGGGTTAGCCAACACCATATATTTT
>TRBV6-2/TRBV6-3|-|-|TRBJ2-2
CASSLLTGRAGELFF
TGTGCCAGCAGTCTCCTGACAGGGAGGGCCGGGGAGCTGTTTTTT